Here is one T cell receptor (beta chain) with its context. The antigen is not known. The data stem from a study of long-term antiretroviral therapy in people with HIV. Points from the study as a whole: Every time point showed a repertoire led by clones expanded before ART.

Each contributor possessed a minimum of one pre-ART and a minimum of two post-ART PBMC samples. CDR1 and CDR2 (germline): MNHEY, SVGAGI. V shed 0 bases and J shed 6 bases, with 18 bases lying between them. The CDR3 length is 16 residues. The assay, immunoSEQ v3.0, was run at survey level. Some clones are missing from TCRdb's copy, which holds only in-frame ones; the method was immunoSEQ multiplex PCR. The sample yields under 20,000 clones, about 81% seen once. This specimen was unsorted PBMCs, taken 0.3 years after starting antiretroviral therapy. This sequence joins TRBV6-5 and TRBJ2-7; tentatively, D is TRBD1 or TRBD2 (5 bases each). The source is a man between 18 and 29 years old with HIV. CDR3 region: CASSYSSMGRAGEQYF. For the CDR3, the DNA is TGTGCCAGCAGTTACTCGTCAATGGGCAGGGCGGGCGAGCAGTACTTC.